This is a list of T cell receptor beta chains from one sample in a study of cytomegalovirus exposure and HLA in healthy donors. Clones were read by immunoSEQ multiplex PCR, and TCRdb kept only the in-frame ones, dropping some. The data contain approximately 170,000 clones, about 85% of them singletons. Sequencing input: PBMCs. The receptors here all came from a man aged 50-59 years in good health and CMV-seropositive. CDR3s leave out the opening cysteine and the closing phenylalanine or tryptophan. Fields, in order: V gene, CDR3 protein.

TRBV5-1	ASSLAPSEWSNTIY
TRBV11-2	ASSRGLAGPDTQY
TRBV29-1	SVLEGANYGYT
TRBV30	AWRWGGGRYEQY
TRBV28	ASTWGGNEQY
TRBV7-8	ASSLDGGGALTGELF
TRBV5-4	ASSPTGDSRKTQY
TRBV7-8	ASSLEGTTYNQPQH
TRBV7-8	ASSLTGAGNTIY
TRBV18	ASSMNFGTGDLWNTEAF
TRBV5-6	ASSRSGSSYNEQF
TRBV5-1	ASSLRQGNTEAF
TRBV28	ASTLGTVSPLH
TRBV6-5	ASSYWRADTEAF
TRBV5-4	ASSQLAGSTDTQY
TRBV2	ASLLEGFRSGEQY
TRBV5-1	ASSLAQGASYEQY
TRBV6-5	ASSYDSRYGYT
TRBV7-6	ASSQGTRGDNEQF
TRBV25-1	ASSEPTGGPNRAF
TRBV5-4	ASSLRQVNYGYT
TRBV5-1	ASSPAMATEETQY
TRBV6-1	ASSPWDRVY
TRBV18	ASSPLQGAPAKNIQY
TRBV5-1	ASSLASPGGGNEQF
TRBV6-1	ASSSGLPYEQY
TRBV5-6	ASSLAEGASYNEQF
TRBV6-5	ASSYSTGYEQY
TRBV6-1	ASSESTGEPQH
TRBV5-1	ASNRGGSEETQY
TRBV15	ATRGDSDGYT
TRBV28	ASNYGAEYQPQH
TRBV7-3	ASSHLESTDTQY
TRBV5-1	ASSLSGGTEAF
TRBV7-8	ASSMEAGAQETQY
TRBV28	ASSPGQGTGYGYT
TRBV7-9	ASSSMGGVYGYT
TRBV6-5	ASRDRARETQY
TRBV28	ASTAGDSYEQY
TRBV9	ASSVSSTDTQY
TRBV7-9	ASSRVQPLEQY
TRBV7-9	ASSPPRELNTEAF
TRBV30	AWSVKGGEKLF
TRBV6-6	ASSYSGETNEKLF
TRBV30	AWGQGTSRPQH
TRBV6-6	ASSTRDRVGYEQY
TRBV18	ASSPGTSGSYNEQF
TRBV6-5	ASSPSRGKTQY
TRBV10-3	AISESTSGSLSNEQF
TRBV5-1	ASSPKGQETQY